This T cell receptor beta chain was obtained from a study of radiation and T cells in renal cell carcinoma. Time point in this sample: baseline pretreatment blood. As for treatment: 15 Gy SBRT to primary tumor, nephrectomy 4 weeks later. The patient's renal cell carcinoma had clear cell pathology. The protocol was immunoSEQ multiplex PCR, while the TCRdb copy is restricted to in-frame clones and leaves out a portion. The repertoire holds 150,000 or so clones, with around four fifths as singletons. Germline V lookup: CDR1 SGHDT, CDR2 YYEEEE. The germline V and J ends were trimmed by 6 bases and 3 bases, with 12 bases remaining between them. The CDR3 runs 13 residues. A single count supports this clone.

The source was blood, collected from a patient whose treatment included radiotherapy and nephrectomy. The V gene is TRBV5-6, the J gene TRBJ1-2; no reliable D call. This clonotype was sampled from a woman in her fifties or sixties with renal cell carcinoma. The CDR3 reads CASILVGDYGYTF. The CDR3 DNA reads TGTGCCAGCATCCTCGTCGGGGACTATGGCTACACCTTC. The full variable domain, completed using reference TRBV5-6 and TRBJ1-2, is DAGVTQSPTHLIKTRGQQVTLRCSPKSGHDTVSWYQQALGQGPQFIFQYYEEEERQRGNFPDRFSGHQFPNYSSELNVNALLLGDSALYLCASILVGDYGYTFGSGTRLTVV.